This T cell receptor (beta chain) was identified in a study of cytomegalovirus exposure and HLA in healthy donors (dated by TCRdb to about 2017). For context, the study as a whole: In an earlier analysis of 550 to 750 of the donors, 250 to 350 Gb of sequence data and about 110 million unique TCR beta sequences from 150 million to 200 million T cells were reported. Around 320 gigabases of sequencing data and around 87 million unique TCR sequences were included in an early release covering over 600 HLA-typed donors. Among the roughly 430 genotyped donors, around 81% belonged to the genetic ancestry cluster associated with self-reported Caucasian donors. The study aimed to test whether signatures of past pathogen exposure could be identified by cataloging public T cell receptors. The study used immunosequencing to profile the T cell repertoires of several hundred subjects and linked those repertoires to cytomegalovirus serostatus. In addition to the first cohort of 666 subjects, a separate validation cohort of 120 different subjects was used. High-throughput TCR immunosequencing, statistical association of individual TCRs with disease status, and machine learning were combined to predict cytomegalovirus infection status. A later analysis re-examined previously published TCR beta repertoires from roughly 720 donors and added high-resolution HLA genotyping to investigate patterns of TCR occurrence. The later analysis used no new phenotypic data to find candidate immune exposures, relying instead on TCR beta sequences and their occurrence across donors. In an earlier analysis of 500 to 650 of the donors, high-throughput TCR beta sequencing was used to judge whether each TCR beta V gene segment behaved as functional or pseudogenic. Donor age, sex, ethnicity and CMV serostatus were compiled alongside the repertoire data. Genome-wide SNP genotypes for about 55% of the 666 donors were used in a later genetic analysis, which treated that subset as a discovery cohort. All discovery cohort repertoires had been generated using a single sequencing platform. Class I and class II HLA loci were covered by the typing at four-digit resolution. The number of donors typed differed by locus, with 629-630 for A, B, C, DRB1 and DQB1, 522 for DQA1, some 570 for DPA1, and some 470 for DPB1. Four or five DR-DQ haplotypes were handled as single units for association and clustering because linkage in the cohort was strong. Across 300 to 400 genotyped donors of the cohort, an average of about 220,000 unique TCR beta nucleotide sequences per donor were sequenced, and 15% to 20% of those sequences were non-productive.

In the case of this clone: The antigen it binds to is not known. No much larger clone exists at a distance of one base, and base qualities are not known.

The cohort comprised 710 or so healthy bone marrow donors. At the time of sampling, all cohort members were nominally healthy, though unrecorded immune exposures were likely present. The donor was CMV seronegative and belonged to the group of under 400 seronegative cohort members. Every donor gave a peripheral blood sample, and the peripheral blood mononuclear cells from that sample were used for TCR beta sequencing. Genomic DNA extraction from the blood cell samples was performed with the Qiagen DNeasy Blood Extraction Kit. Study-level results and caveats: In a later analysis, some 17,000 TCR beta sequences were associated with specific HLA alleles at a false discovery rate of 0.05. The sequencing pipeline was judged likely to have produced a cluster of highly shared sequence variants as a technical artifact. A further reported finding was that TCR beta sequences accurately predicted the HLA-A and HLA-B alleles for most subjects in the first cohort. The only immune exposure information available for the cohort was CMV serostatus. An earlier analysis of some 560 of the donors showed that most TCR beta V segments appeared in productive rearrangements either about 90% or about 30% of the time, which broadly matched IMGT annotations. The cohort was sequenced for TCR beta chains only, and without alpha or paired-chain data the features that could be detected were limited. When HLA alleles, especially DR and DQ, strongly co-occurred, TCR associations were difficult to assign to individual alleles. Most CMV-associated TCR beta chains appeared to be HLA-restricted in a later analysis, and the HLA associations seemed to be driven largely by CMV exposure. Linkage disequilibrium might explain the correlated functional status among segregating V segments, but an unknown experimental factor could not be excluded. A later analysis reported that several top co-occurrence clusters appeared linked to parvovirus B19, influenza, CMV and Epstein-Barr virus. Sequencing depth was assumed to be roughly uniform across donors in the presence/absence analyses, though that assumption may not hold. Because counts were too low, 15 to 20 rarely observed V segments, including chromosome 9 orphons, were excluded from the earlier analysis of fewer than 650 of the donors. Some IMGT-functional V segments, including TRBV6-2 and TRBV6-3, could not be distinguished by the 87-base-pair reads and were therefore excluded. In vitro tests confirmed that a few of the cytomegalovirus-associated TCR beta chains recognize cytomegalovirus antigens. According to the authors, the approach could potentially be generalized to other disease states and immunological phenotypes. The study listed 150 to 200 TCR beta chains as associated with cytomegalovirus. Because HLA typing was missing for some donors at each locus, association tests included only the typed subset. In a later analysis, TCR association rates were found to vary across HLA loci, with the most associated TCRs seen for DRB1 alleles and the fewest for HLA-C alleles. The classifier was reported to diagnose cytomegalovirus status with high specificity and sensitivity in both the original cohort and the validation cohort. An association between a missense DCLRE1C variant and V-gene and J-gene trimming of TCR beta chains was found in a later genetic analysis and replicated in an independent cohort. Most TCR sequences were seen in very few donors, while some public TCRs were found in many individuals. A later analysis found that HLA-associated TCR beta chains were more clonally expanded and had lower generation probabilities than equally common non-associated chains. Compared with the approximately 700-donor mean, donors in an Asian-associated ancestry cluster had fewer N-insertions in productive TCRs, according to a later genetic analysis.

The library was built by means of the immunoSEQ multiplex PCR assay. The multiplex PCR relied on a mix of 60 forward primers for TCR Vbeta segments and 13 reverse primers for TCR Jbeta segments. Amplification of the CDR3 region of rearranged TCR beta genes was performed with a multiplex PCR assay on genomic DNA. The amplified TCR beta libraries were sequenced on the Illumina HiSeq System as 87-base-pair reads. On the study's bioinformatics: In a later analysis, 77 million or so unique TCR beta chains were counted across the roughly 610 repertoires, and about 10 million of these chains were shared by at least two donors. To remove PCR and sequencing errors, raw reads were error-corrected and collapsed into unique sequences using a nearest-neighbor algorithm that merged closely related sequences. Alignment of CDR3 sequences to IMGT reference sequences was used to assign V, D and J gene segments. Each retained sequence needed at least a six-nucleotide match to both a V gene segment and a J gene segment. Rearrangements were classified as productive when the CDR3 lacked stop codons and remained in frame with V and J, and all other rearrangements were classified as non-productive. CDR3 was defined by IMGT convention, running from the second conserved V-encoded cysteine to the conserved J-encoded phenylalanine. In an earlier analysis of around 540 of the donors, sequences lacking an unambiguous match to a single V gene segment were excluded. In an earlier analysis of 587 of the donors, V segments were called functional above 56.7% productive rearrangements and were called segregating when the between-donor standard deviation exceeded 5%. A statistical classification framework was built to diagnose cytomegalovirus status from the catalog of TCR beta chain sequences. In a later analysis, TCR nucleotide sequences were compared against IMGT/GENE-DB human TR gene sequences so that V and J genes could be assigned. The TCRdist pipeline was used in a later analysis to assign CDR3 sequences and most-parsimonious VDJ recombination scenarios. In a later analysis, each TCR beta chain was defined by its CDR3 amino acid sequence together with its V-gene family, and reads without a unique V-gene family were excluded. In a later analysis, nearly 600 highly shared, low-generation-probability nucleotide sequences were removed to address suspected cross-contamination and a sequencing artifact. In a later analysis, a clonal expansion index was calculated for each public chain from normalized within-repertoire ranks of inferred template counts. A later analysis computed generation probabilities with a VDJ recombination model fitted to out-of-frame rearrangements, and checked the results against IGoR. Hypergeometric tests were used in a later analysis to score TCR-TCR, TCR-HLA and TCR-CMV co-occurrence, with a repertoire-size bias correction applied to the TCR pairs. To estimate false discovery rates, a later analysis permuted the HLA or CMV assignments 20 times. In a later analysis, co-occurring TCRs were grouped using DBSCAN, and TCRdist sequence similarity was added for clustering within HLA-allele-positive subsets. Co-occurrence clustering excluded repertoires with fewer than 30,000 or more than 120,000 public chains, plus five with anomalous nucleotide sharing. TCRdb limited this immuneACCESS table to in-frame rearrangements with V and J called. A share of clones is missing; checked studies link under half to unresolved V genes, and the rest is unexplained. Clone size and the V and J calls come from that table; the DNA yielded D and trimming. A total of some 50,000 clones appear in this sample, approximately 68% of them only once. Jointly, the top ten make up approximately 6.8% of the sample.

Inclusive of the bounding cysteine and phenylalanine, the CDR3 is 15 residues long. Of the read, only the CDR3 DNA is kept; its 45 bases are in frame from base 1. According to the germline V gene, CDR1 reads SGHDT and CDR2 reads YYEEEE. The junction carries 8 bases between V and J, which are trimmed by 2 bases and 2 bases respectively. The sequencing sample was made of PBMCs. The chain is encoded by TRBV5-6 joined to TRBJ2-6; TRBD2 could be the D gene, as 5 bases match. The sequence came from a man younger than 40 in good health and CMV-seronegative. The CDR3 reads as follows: CASSFPGTGANVLTF. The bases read TGTGCCAGCAGCTTCCCGGGAACTGGGGCCAACGTCCTGACTTTC.